The table lists the clone carrying this TCR beta chain with many counts. The target antigen is unknown. The TCR beta profiling, which covered VDJ combination and CDR3 sequence, was carried out using genomic DNA as the template. TCRdb used MiXCR to reprocess the reads, holding one entry per CDR3 protein. The sample lists 150,000 to 160,000 distinct CDR3 sequences, around half occurring once. Patients included in sequencing had previously demonstrated CD8+CD57+ cell expansion by flow cytometry. This sample stems from a study of CD8+CD57+ T cells in acquired aplastic anemia. The CDR3 runs to 18 residues. After removal of 4 bases from V and 4 bases from J, the junction contained 14 bases not matched to a gene. Findings of the study overall: A set of about 30 CD8+ CDR3 sequences was shared between patients and controls, and these sequences appeared highly expressed in patients. CD8+ Simpson's diversity did not differ significantly between patients and controls.

The clonotype comes from a human donor with aplastic anemia. The specimen sequenced was sorted CD4+, CD8+, or CD8+CD57+ T cells (not recorded which) from PBMCs. The chain joins TRBV12-3 or TRBV12-4 to TRBJ2-5; 11 nucleotides line up with TRBD2. The CDR3 is CASSSTSGSITIRETQYF. The CDR3 coding sequence is TGTGCCAGCAGTTCCACTAGCGGGAGTATAACAATTCGAGAGACCCAGTACTTC.